Listed here are 25 T cell receptor beta chains from one sample, sequenced in a study of T cell responses to AZD1222 COVID-19 vaccine (dated by TCRdb to the early 2020s). Library method: the immunoSEQ multiplex PCR assay. This is the immuneACCESS table as TCRdb keeps it, with only in-frame sequences that have V and J called. A part of the clones is gone; compared with another copy, unresolved V genes explain less than half, and the rest is unexplained. Recorded for this sample are roughly 150,000 clones; about 91% of them occurred a single time. The leading ten clones occupy around 0.98% of the sample. According to the study, the label for this sample's time point signals: about 28 days (+/-7) after the second vaccine dose. The sequences come from peripheral blood, collected 28 days after the second AZD1222 dose. The receptors stem from an adult who received the AZD1222 COVID-19 vaccine.

The V gene is TRBV2, the J gene TRBJ1-5, with 11 bases aligning to TRBD1. From germline, CDR1 is SNHLY and CDR2 FYNNEI. Losses at the gene ends were 3 bases for V and 5 bases for J; bases not matched to a gene: 3. The CDR3 length is 15 residues. CDR3 bases: TGTGCCAGCAGTGAGCGGACAGGGGGCGATCAGCCCCAGCATTTT. Encoded protein: CASSERTGGDQPQHF.

The V call is TRBV5-1, the J call TRBJ2-1; 9 nucleotides align to TRBD2. CDR1 is SGHRS and CDR2 is YFSETQ in the germline V gene. The CDR3 loop spans 13 amino acids. With V trimmed by 7 bases and J by 8 bases, 7 bases remained unmatched. CDR3 sequence: CASFRGGADEQFF. CDR3 DNA: TGCGCCAGCTTCCGCGGGGGGGCGGATGAGCAGTTCTTC.

The rearrangement joins TRBV5-4 to TRBJ2-2; perhaps D is TRBD1 or TRBD2 (5 bases each). There are 15 residues in the CDR3. The V and J ends lost 4 bases and 0 bases respectively, with 10 bases between them. Looked up from germline, CDR1 is SGHNT and CDR2 is YYREEE (reference sequence). The CDR3 nucleotides are TGTGCCAGCAGCCCCCTGGGGGCGAACACCGGGGAGCTGTTTTTT. Translating it yields CASSPLGANTGELFF.

The chain combines TRBV5-8 with TRBJ1-5; D possibly corresponds to TRBD1 (5 bases). Germline CDR1 and CDR2: SGHTS and YDEGEE. The CDR3 spans 17 residues. Trimming pared 3 bases from V and 0 bases from J, leaving 16 bases between. Here the CDR3 reads CASSSHGDSYSNQPQHF. In DNA, the CDR3 is TGTGCCAGCAGCTCTCATGGGGACTCGTATAGCAATCAGCCCCAGCATTTT.

The chain uses TRBV2 and TRBJ1-5; D possibly corresponds to TRBD1 (6 bases). The V end lost 8 bases, the J end lost 3 bases, and 11 bases lay between the germline ends. CDR1 and CDR2 from the germline V gene are SNHLY and FYNNEI. The CDR3 has 13 amino acids. The CDR3 loop reads CASQTGVNQPQHF. The CDR3 nucleotides read TGTGCCAGCCAGACAGGAGTCAATCAGCCCCAGCATTTT.

V and J are TRBV5-4 and TRBJ1-2; D possibly corresponds to TRBD1 (5 bases). The CDR3 covers 13 residues. Germline CDR1 is SGHNT and CDR2 is YYREEE (reference sequence). Trimming left V 4 bases short and J 4 bases short, with 11 bases between. The DNA of the CDR3 is TGTGCCAGCAGCCCGGGACGGAGCTATGGCTACACCTTC. Protein sequence: CASSPGRSYGYTF.

V is TRBV12-3 or TRBV12-4 and J is TRBJ1-2; 7 positions match TRBD1. The V gene end was trimmed by 2 bases and the J gene end by 5 bases; junction bases not matched to a gene: 2. This CDR3 spans 13 amino acids. CDR3 in DNA: TGTGCCAGCAGTTTACGCAGGGGGTATGGCTACACCTTC. It yields the protein CASSLRRGYGYTF.

The rearrangement uses TRBV5-1 and TRBJ1-1, with TRBD1 as a possible D gene (5 bases). The CDR3 is 14 amino acids. V lost 4 bases to trimming and J lost 4 bases, with 14 bases between them. Germline CDR1 SGHRS, CDR2 YFSETQ. This CDR3 reads CASSVWGVSTEAFF. The CDR3 coding sequence is TGCGCCAGCAGCGTGTGGGGGGTTTCCACTGAAGCTTTCTTT.

The chain carries TRBV10-3 and TRBJ1-4, with no clear D. V lost 0 bases and J lost 3, with 5 bases in between. This CDR3 contains 14 residues. Looked up from germline, CDR1 is ENHRY and CDR2 is SYGVKD. The CDR3 DNA reads TGTGCCATCAGTGAGTCGATCGCTAATGAAAAACTGTTTTTT. This codes for CAISESIANEKLFF.

J is TRBJ1-1 and V is TRBV29-1; 7 nucleotides align to TRBD1. This CDR3 contains 12 residues. CDR1 SQVTM and CDR2 ANQGSEA come from the germline V gene. The J segment lost 4 bases and the V segment lost 6 bases, leaving 5 bases of the junction unmatched. CDR3 in DNA: TGCAGCGTAATACAGGGGATCACTGAAGCTTTCTTT. Its protein is CSVIQGITEAFF.

V and J are TRBV18 and TRBJ1-3, with 9 bases identical to TRBD1. Trimming cost V 6 bases and J 1 base; bases outside gene matches: 7. CDR3 length equals 16 residues. Germline CDR1 and CDR2: KGHSH and LQKENI. The CDR3 region is CASSRGQGRSGNTIYF. For the CDR3, the DNA is TGTGCCAGCTCGCGGGGACAGGGAAGGTCTGGAAACACCATATATTTT.

This chain links TRBV7-2 with TRBJ1-1, with D maybe TRBD1 (6 bases). V lost 6 bases to trimming and J lost 3 bases, with 11 bases between them. The CDR3 contains 13 residues. Germline V CDR1 and CDR2: SGHTA, FQGNSA. This CDR3 is CASSQNRDTEAFF. The CDR3 DNA is TGTGCCAGCAGTCAGAACAGGGACACTGAAGCTTTCTTT.

The chain links TRBV5-1 to TRBJ2-6; D might be TRBD2 (5 bases). The CDR3 has 18 residues. V gave up 5 bases and J gave up 0 bases, with 18 bases separating them. Germline CDR1 and CDR2: SGHRS and YFSETQ. In DNA, the CDR3 is TGCGCCAGCAGTCGGGGTCCGCTGGGTTCCTCTGGGGCCAACGTCCTGACTTTC. Translating it yields CASSRGPLGSSGANVLTF.

The gene calls are TRBV19 and TRBJ1-3; no definite D call. CDR3 length equals 15 residues. V shed 4 bases and J shed 0 bases, with 10 bases lying between them. CDR1 LNHDA and CDR2 SQIVND come from the germline V gene (reference sequence). As DNA, the CDR3 is TGTGCCAGTAGTACCTCCATGATCTCTGGAAACACCATATATTTT. Protein: CASSTSMISGNTIYF.

This chain joins TRBV12-3 or TRBV12-4 and TRBJ2-2, with D perhaps TRBD2 (6 bases). CDR3 size: 13 residues. Trimming took 2 bases from V and 8 from J, leaving 9 bases between them. CDR3 amino acids: CASSLTRGGELFF. In DNA, the CDR3 is TGTGCCAGCAGTTTAACCCGGGGGGGGGAGCTGTTTTTT.

The rearrangement links TRBV4-1 to TRBJ2-1; the match to TRBD2 covers 12 bases. Germline V gene lookup returns CDR1 MGHRA and CDR2 YSYEKL. The CDR3 sequence is 19 residues long. Unmatched junction bases numbered 6, after V lost 0 bases and J lost 0 bases. The CDR3 DNA sequence: TGCGCCAGCAGCCAAGATTTACTAGCGGGGGGCCCCTCCTACAATGAGCAGTTCTTC. Translation: CASSQDLLAGGPSYNEQFF.

The genes are TRBV6-5 and TRBJ2-7; D not resolved. The CDR3 extends over 14 amino acids. Germline-derived CDR1 and CDR2 are MNHEY and SVGAGI. The V gene lost 6 bases and the J gene lost 6 bases, with 18 bases spanning the gap. CDR3 amino acids: CASRSTEDTGEQYF. The CDR3 nucleotides read TGTGCCAGCAGGTCAACAGAAGATACGGGCGAGCAGTACTTC.

The V and J genes are TRBV5-1 and TRBJ1-4, with TRBD1 as a possible D gene (5 bases). Per the germline V gene, CDR1 is SGHRS and CDR2 is YFSETQ. Trimming removed 0 bases from V and 8 bases from J, with 14 bases in between. The CDR3 has 15 amino acids. CDR3 sequence: CASSLEPGGREKLFF. CDR3 nucleotide sequence: TGCGCCAGCAGCTTGGAACCCGGGGGGAGAGAAAAACTGTTTTTT.

The chain joins TRBV11-2 to TRBJ2-7; 7 nucleotides align to TRBD1. The J segment lost 6 bases and the V segment lost 0 bases, leaving 8 bases of the junction unmatched. The CDR3 is 15 residues long. Per germline, CDR1 SGHAT and CDR2 FQNNGV. The CDR3 DNA sequence: TGTGCCAGCAGCTTAGACCGGGACAGTCAGTCCGAGCAGTACTTC. Its protein product is CASSLDRDSQSEQYF. Drawing the rest from reference TRBV11-2 and TRBJ2-7, the complete variable domain is EAGVAQSPRYKIIEKRQSVAFWCNPISGHATLYWYQQILGQGPKLLIQFQNNGVVDDSQLPKDRFSAERLKGVDSTLKIQPAKLEDSAVYLCASSLDRDSQSEQYFGPGTRLTVT.

The rearrangement joins TRBV9 to TRBJ2-2, with TRBD1 as a possible D gene (6 bases). Per the germline V gene, CDR1 is SGDLS and CDR2 is YYNGEE. The V gene lost 0 bases and the J gene lost 3 bases, with 12 bases spanning the gap. CDR3 length equals 16 residues. The CDR3 region is CASSVGTAEYTGELFF. The CDR3 coding sequence is TGTGCCAGCAGCGTAGGGACAGCTGAATACACCGGGGAGCTGTTTTTT.

This chain joins TRBV19 and TRBJ1-3; tentatively, D is TRBD1 (5 bases). Deletions cut 5 bases from V and 4 bases from J, with 9 bases between. CDR3 length equals 13 residues. Germline assignment: CDR1 LNHDA and CDR2 SQIVND (reference sequence). The CDR3 sequence: CASSRREGNTIYF. The CDR3 DNA reads as TGTGCCAGTAGTCGCAGGGAAGGAAACACCATATATTTT.

The rearrangement uses TRBV6-1 and TRBJ1-1; 7 bases are shared with TRBD1. Germline trimming cut 3 bases from V and 4 bases from J; bases unmatched to any gene: 8. CDR3 length: 15 amino acids. Germline assignment: CDR1 MNHNS and CDR2 SASEGT. DNA of the CDR3: TGTGCCAGCAGTGAGGGGACAGCAGAGATCACTGAAGCTTTCTTT. This gives the protein CASSEGTAEITEAFF.

In this sample, this clone turned up once. CDR3 residues: CASSRSTGTVRNTEAFF. CDR3 DNA: TGTGCCAGCAGTCGATCAACCGGGACAGTCAGGAACACTGAAGCTTTCTTT. V is TRBV6-6 and J is TRBJ1-1; 7 bases are a match to TRBD1. Germline trimming cut 5 bases from V and 1 base from J; bases unmatched to any gene: 13. CDR3 length: 17 amino acids. In germline, CDR1 is MNHNY, CDR2 SVGAGI (reference sequence).

The chain combines TRBV18 with TRBJ1-5, with D hard to call. CDR1 is KGHSH, CDR2 LQKENI, per germline. CDR3 length equals 17 residues. The V end lost 4 bases, the J end lost 6 bases, and 22 bases lay between the germline ends. Written as DNA, the CDR3 is TGTGCCAGCTCACGAGATCTCGGAGGCGCGGAGGGTCAGCCCCAGCATTTT. Translation gives CASSRDLGGAEGQPQHF.

This clone was counted a few times. The chain recombines TRBV5-1 with TRBJ2-5; either TRBD1 or TRBD2 may supply D (5 bases each). Germline assignment: CDR1 SGHRS and CDR2 YFSETQ. V was cut by 1 base and J by 1 base, with 14 bases left in between. CDR3 length: 16 residues. In nucleotides, the CDR3 is TGCGCCAGCAGCTTGATGACCGGGACCATCCAAGAGACCCAGTACTTC. This translates into CASSLMTGTIQETQYF.